This T cell receptor beta chain was sequenced in a study of T cell responses to AZD1222 COVID-19 vaccine (dated by TCRdb to about 2021). Background on the whole study: TCR sequencing covered roughly 230 trial participants: roughly 200 given two doses of AZD1222 and 26 given two doses of MenACWY control vaccine. Enrollment into the trials was organized by age into subgroups of 18-55, 56-69 and 70-plus years, and those subgroups contained approximately 150, 30 and 60 TCR-sequenced participants, respectively. Overall results and qualifications from the work: The 56-69-year group was small, and its depth increase did not reach significance, likely because of low power. Because no day 14 peak-response samples were available, the repertoires could be characterized only after the peak T cell response. Participants were mostly white British and included more females than males, and it was suggested by the authors that clonal diversity may have been underestimated. Vaccine-associated CD4 TCRs spanned the whole spike protein, with dominant responses in regions 160-218 and 743-854. Conclusions about previously exposed vaccinees were limited because only six AZD1222 recipients were SARS-CoV-2 seropositive at baseline. Spike-specific TCR breadth and depth rose significantly after two AZD1222 doses compared with day 0 and with MenACWY recipients. Reportedly, close to half of the unique spike-specific TCRs recognized epitopes lying outside the regions that are mutated in the B.1.351 and B.1.1.7 variants.

Worth noting for this clone: The clone's antigen remains unknown. Per-nucleotide qualities are absent, and no much larger clonotype sits a single base away.

The CDR3 regions of human TCRbeta chains were analyzed by immunosequencing. On the study's bioinformatics: TCRs in the repertoires were compared against a reference library of SARS-CoV-2-specific TCRs that had been generated with the MIRA antigen-specificity platform. Breadth was defined as the fraction of unique TCRs that were SARS-CoV-2-associated. Depth was defined as the fraction of total T cells that were SARS-CoV-2-associated. Using the MIRA data, each spike-specific TCR was assigned both to the spike region to which the TCR was reactive and to a CD4 or CD8 class. Log10-transformed breadth and depth values were compared by one-way ANOVA with Sidak's multiple comparisons tests. TCRdb took over this immuneACCESS table, retaining in-frame rearrangements with V and J assigned. Such tables are incomplete; in checked studies, under half of the missing clones stem from an unresolved V gene, and the remainder is unexplained. V, J and clone size are those of that table, while D and trimming were read from the DNA. Within this sample are 200,000 or so clones, with 80% to 95% of them counted one time only. The ten largest clones take up roughly 0.99% of the sample.

Looking up the germline V gene yields CDR1 LGHNA and CDR2 YNFKEQ. Between the V and J ends, shortened by 0 bases and 7 bases respectively, the junction contains 13 bases. The CDR3 numbers 16 residues from cysteine through phenylalanine. Left in the record is the CDR3 DNA by itself, 48 bases read in frame from the first base. In the paper's terms, the time point label means: about 28 days (+/-7) after the second vaccine dose. AZD1222 recipients whose second dose came at about 4 weeks and those whose second dose came at about 12 weeks were combined into one group, since spike-specific TCR depth and breadth did not differ between the two schedules. The vaccinee samples were drawn from two UK trials, COV001 and COV002, one of which was a single-blind randomized controlled phase 2/3 trial testing AZD1222 (ChAdOx1 nCoV-19) in healthy adults. For TCRbeta chain sequencing, PBMC samples were collected from trial participants at day 0 and at day 28 after the second dose.

The receptor was derived from an adult who received the AZD1222 COVID-19 vaccine. The rearranged chain carries TRBV4-2 and TRBJ1-6, and TRBD1 may be the D gene, going by 6 matching bases. Source: peripheral blood, taken 28 days after the second AZD1222 dose. The CDR3 loop reads CASSQDPGARNSPLHF. In nucleotides, the sequence is TGTGCCAGCAGCCAAGATCCAGGGGCAAGGAATTCACCCCTCCACTTT.